Below, 30 T cell receptor beta chains from the same sample are listed, as sequenced in a study of cytomegalovirus exposure and HLA in healthy donors. Only in-frame clones appear in the TCRdb table, and some are missing; sequencing was by immunoSEQ multiplex PCR. The table lists about 110,000 clones, around 85% of them singletons. The sample consisted of PBMCs. These receptor sequences come from a woman aged 18 to 35 in good health and CMV-seronegative.

V usage is TRBV4-1 and J usage is TRBJ2-5; tentative D call: TRBD1 (5 bases). The CDR3 sequence is 14 residues long. Trimming cost V 1 base and J 3 bases, with 9 bases left between them. The germline gives CDR1 MGHRA, CDR2 YSYEKL. This chain's CDR3 is CASSQAGREETQYF. For the CDR3, the DNA is TGCGCCAGCAGCCAAGCAGGGCGTGAAGAGACCCAGTACTTC.

This clone was recorded once. This rearrangement joins TRBV6-5 to TRBJ1-5, with a possible D match to TRBD1 (6 bases). The V and J ends lost 2 bases and 5 bases respectively, with 13 bases between them. CDR1 is MNHEY and CDR2 is SVGAGI in the germline V gene. The CDR3 is 15 residues long. The CDR3 reads CASSYTGNRDQPQHF. CDR3 in DNA: TGTGCCAGCAGTTACACCGGTAACAGGGATCAGCCCCAGCATTTT.

This clone was recorded a few times. The chain uses TRBV9 and TRBJ2-5; 9 positions match TRBD2. J was trimmed by 2 bases and V by 6 bases; bases with no gene match: 14. The CDR3 covers 17 residues. Germline CDR1 and CDR2: SGDLS and YYNGEE. CDR3 sequence (DNA): TGTGCCAGCACCCCTGGGGCTAGCGGGGCCAAGCAAGAGACCCAGTACTTC. Its translation is CASTPGASGAKQETQYF.

The chain uses TRBV28 and TRBJ1-6, with D possibly matching TRBD1 (5 bases). This CDR3 region has 20 residues. Trimming pared 5 bases from V and 3 bases from J, leaving 26 bases between. Germline V gene data show CDR1 as MDHEN and CDR2 as SYDVKM. The CDR3 reads CASSPLVWGQNKDYNSPLHF. The DNA of the CDR3 is TGTGCCAGCAGTCCCCTAGTGTGGGGCCAGAATAAAGACTATAATTCACCCCTCCACTTT.

This chain links TRBV11-2 with TRBJ2-7; 7 bases line up with TRBD1. Germline CDR1 and CDR2: SGHAT and FQNNGV. The CDR3 is 16 residues long. After removal of 2 bases from V and 0 bases from J, the junction contained 7 bases not matched to a gene. Written as DNA, the CDR3 is TGTGCCAGCAGCTTAAGTCTGGGACAGAGCTCCTACGAGCAGTACTTC. It codes for CASSLSLGQSSYEQYF.

This CDR3 is CASSLSPGSNQPQHF. The CDR3 nucleotides read TGCGCCAGCAGCTTGTCACCAGGGAGCAATCAGCCCCAGCATTTT. This rearrangement joins TRBV5-1 to TRBJ1-5; D is possibly TRBD1 (5 bases). This CDR3 is built from 15 residues. Germline loops: CDR1 SGHRS, CDR2 YFSETQ. Trimming removed 1 base from V and 1 base from J, with 9 bases in between.

The chain has TRBV7-9 and TRBJ1-1, with D possibly TRBD1 on 6 matching bases. The germline V gene encodes CDR1 SEHNR and CDR2 FQNEAQ (reference sequence). Trimming pared 5 bases from V and 11 bases from J, leaving 15 bases between. CDR3 length equals 12 residues. CDR3 nucleotides: TGTGCCAGCAGCACTGACGACAGGATGGCTTTCTTT. It is translated as CASSTDDRMAFF.

The chain combines TRBV4-1 with TRBJ2-1; D might be TRBD2 (6 bases). Trimming left V 4 bases short and J 0 bases short, with 19 bases between. The germline V gene has CDR1 MGHRA and CDR2 YSYEKL. This CDR3 is 18 amino acids long. This CDR3 is CASSRSSLRGSSYNEQFF. The CDR3 bases are TGCGCCAGCAGCCGCTCCTCGCTCCGGGGGAGCTCCTACAATGAGCAGTTCTTC.

The J gene is TRBJ2-7, the V gene TRBV2; 10 bases fit TRBD1. Looked up from germline, CDR1 is SNHLY and CDR2 is FYNNEI. The CDR3 runs to 15 residues. V shed 4 bases and J 2 bases; nucleotides not matched to a gene: 5. The CDR3 loop is CASSVGQGDPYEQYF. As DNA, the CDR3 is TGTGCCAGCAGTGTAGGACAGGGGGACCCCTACGAGCAGTACTTC.

The V gene is TRBV9, the J gene TRBJ2-5, with D tentatively TRBD1 (7 bases). In germline, CDR1 is SGDLS, CDR2 YYNGEE. Trimming pared 4 bases from V and 4 bases from J, leaving 17 bases between. CDR3 length: 15 residues. CDR3 in DNA: TGTGCCAGCAGCCCATGGACAGGAGGGGGAGAGACCCAGTACTTC. Residues: CASSPWTGGGETQYF.

The rearrangement links TRBV2 to TRBJ1-4; no clear D. The CDR3 loop spans 12 amino acids. V lost 9 bases, J lost 7 bases, and 12 bases lay in between. Germline CDR1 SNHLY, CDR2 FYNNEI. CDR3 DNA: TGTGCCAGAGGCCGAGGTGGTGAAAAACTGTTTTTT. This codes for CARGRGGEKLFF.

The rearrangement links TRBV7-9 to TRBJ2-7; 7 bases align to TRBD1. The CDR3 consists of 13 residues. J lost 6 bases, V lost 4 bases, and 6 bases had no gene match. CDR1 is SEHNR, CDR2 FQNEAQ, per germline (reference sequence). In DNA form, the CDR3 reads TGTGCCAGCAGCTCGACAGGGAGCGGCGAGCAGTACTTC. Protein sequence: CASSSTGSGEQYF.

The rearrangement joins TRBV19 to TRBJ1-4; D remains unclear. Germline CDR1 LNHDA, CDR2 SQIVND (reference sequence). V was trimmed by 7 bases and J by 8 bases, leaving 17 bases between them. There are 14 residues in the CDR3. The CDR3 sequence: CASTSVELKEKLFF. For the CDR3, the DNA is TGTGCCAGTACATCCGTCGAACTCAAAGAAAAACTGTTTTTT.

The chain joins TRBV6-5 to TRBJ1-4, with D possibly TRBD1 on 5 matching bases. V shed 5 bases and J shed 8 bases, with 15 bases lying between them. The CDR3 spans 14 residues. The germline V gene encodes CDR1 MNHEY and CDR2 SVGAGI. The CDR3 sequence: CASSPDSLKEKLFF. The CDR3 DNA is TGTGCCAGCAGTCCCGACAGTTTGAAGGAAAAACTGTTTTTT.

This clone was counted once. The chain joins TRBV4-2 to TRBJ1-1; the match to TRBD1 covers 7 bases. The trim removed 4 bases at V and 4 bases at J, leaving 9 bases unmatched. CDR3 length equals 15 residues. Germline CDR1 is LGHNA and CDR2 is YNFKEQ. CDR3 bases: TGTGCCAGCAGCCCGGACAGGACTAGCGGCACTGAAGCTTTCTTT. This gives the protein CASSPDRTSGTEAFF.

The sample holds a few counts of this clone. J is TRBJ2-7 and V is TRBV27, with 9 bases matching TRBD1. Per germline, CDR1 MNHEY and CDR2 SMNVEV (reference sequence). Trimming took 6 bases from V and 4 from J; bases not matched to a gene: 7. The CDR3 length is 14 residues. The CDR3 DNA reads as TGTGCCAGCAGCCCCTGGACAGGGGTTTACGAGCAGTACTTC. Translated, it gives CASSPWTGVYEQYF.

V and J are TRBV9 and TRBJ2-2; D unresolved. The CDR3 spans 14 residues. V gave up 4 bases and J gave up 1 base, with 8 bases separating them. Germline CDR1 SGDLS, CDR2 YYNGEE. The CDR3 coding sequence is TGTGCCAGCAGCCCTCCCCGGAACACCGGGGAGCTGTTTTTT. Translated: CASSPPRNTGELFF.

This clone was found once. The CDR3 loop reads CASSSGGAGSYGYTF. CDR3 sequence (DNA): TGTGCCAGCAGCTCGGGGGGGGCAGGTTCTTATGGCTACACCTTC. This chain joins TRBV7-2 and TRBJ1-2, with D maybe TRBD1 (6 bases). Germline CDR1 SGHTA, CDR2 FQGNSA. Trimming removed 4 bases from V and 5 bases from J, with 17 bases in between. The CDR3 length is 15 residues.

This clone came up once. The chain has TRBV5-6 and TRBJ1-3; D not resolved. The V gene lost 3 bases and the J gene lost 2 bases, with 6 bases spanning the gap. The length of the CDR3 is 13 residues. The germline V gene has CDR1 SGHDT and CDR2 YYEEEE. The CDR3 spells CASSSTPGNTIYF. The CDR3 bases are TGTGCCAGCAGCTCCACTCCTGGAAACACCATATATTTT.

The rearrangement links TRBV28 to TRBJ1-5, with D perhaps TRBD1 (5 bases). V gave up 7 bases and J gave up 3 bases, with 13 bases separating them. This CDR3 is 14 amino acids long. CDR1 MDHEN and CDR2 SYDVKM come from the germline V gene. CDR3 DNA: TGTGCCAGCACCCTAGCGGGACTCAATCAGCCCCAGCATTTT. Translated: CASTLAGLNQPQHF.

The chain links TRBV19 to TRBJ1-5; D perhaps matches TRBD1 (5 bases). The germline V gene has CDR1 LNHDA and CDR2 SQIVND (reference sequence). The CDR3 is made up of 16 amino acids. V gave up 8 bases and J gave up 6 bases, with 23 bases separating them. In nucleotides, the CDR3 is TGTGCCAGTCAGGACACAACATCGGGAGACAGTCAGCCCCAGCATTTT. The encoded protein is CASQDTTSGDSQPQHF.

This chain links TRBV28 with TRBJ1-1, with 7 bases aligning to TRBD1. V lost 3 bases and J lost 0; bases outside the gene matches: 4. The CDR3 contains 15 residues. CDR1 and CDR2 (germline): MDHEN, SYDVKM. In DNA, the CDR3 is TGTGCCAGCAGTTTCAGGGGACAGCTGAACACTGAAGCTTTCTTT. It specifies CASSFRGQLNTEAFF.

V is TRBV2 and J is TRBJ1-1; D unclear. The germline gives CDR1 SNHLY, CDR2 FYNNEI. V was shortened by 5 bases and J by 4 bases, with 14 bases between the two germline ends. CDR3 length: 14 residues. The CDR3 DNA reads TGTGCCAGCAGTCCTCCTCTACTTGGCACTGAAGCTTTCTTT. It translates to CASSPPLLGTEAFF.

On this clone itself: The sample holds other DNA sequences that translate to the same CDR3. This chain connects TRBV9 to TRBJ2-3; TRBD1 aligns across 7 bases. The germline V gene encodes CDR1 SGDLS and CDR2 YYNGEE. V was clipped by 2 bases and J by 0 bases; unmatched bases: 3. The CDR3 consists of 15 residues. The CDR3 is CASSVEGASTDTQYF. In DNA form, the CDR3 reads TGTGCCAGCAGCGTCGAGGGGGCCAGCACAGATACGCAGTATTTT. The full variable domain, with the rest looked up from reference TRBV9 and TRBJ2-3, is DSGVTQTPKHLITATGQRVTLRCSPRSGDLSVYWYQQSLDQGLQFLIQYYNGEERAKGNILERFSAQQFPDLHSELNLSSLELGDSALYFCASSVEGASTDTQYFGPGTRLTVL.

The chain recombines TRBV19 with TRBJ1-2; no reliable D call. V was pared by 5 bases and J by 4 bases, with 8 bases between. Germline V gene lookup returns CDR1 LNHDA and CDR2 SQIVND (reference sequence). The CDR3 spans 12 residues. DNA for the CDR3: TGTGCCAGTAGTCCTGGCCCCTATGGCTACACCTTC. Protein: CASSPGPYGYTF.

The rearrangement uses TRBV27 and TRBJ2-2, with D perhaps TRBD1 (6 bases). The CDR3 loop spans 14 amino acids. Germline V gene sequence: CDR1 MNHEY, CDR2 SMNVEV (reference sequence). Trimming left V 2 bases short and J 4 bases short, with 8 bases between. The CDR3 here is CASSLRDITGELFF. The CDR3, as DNA: TGTGCCAGCAGTTTAAGGGACATCACCGGGGAGCTGTTTTTT.

The chain uses TRBV6-5 and TRBJ2-4; TRBD1 matches 7 bases. Looked up from germline, CDR1 is MNHEY and CDR2 is SVGAGI. This CDR3 is built from 14 residues. After removal of 5 bases from V and 5 bases from J, the junction contained 6 bases not matched to a gene. CDR3 sequence (DNA): TGTGCCAGCAGTCACAGGGGTCGGGAAAACATTCAGTACTTC. It translates to CASSHRGRENIQYF.

This clone appeared once. The rearrangement joins TRBV27 to TRBJ2-1; TRBD1 might be the D (5 bases). Germline V gene data show CDR1 as MNHEY and CDR2 as SMNVEV (reference sequence). Trimming took off 2 bases at V and 6 bases at J, with 11 bases between the two ends. The CDR3 length is 14 residues. For the CDR3, the DNA is TGTGCCAGCAGTTTAACCAGGGTCGGCAATGAGCAGTTCTTC. Translation gives CASSLTRVGNEQFF.

The chain combines TRBV18 with TRBJ1-2, with 8 bases lining up with TRBD1. The CDR3 extends over 16 amino acids. After removal of 3 bases from V and 1 base from J, the junction contained 7 bases not matched to a gene. CDR1 is KGHSH, CDR2 LQKENI, per germline. CDR3 residues: CASSPGTGPLNYGYTF. The CDR3 DNA is TGTGCCAGCTCACCCGGGACAGGACCACTTAACTATGGCTACACCTTC.

This clone was detected only a few times. The rearrangement joins TRBV7-2 to TRBJ2-7; TRBD1 agrees at 7 bases. The CDR3 is made up of 12 amino acids. CDR1 SGHTA and CDR2 FQGNSA come from the germline V gene. The J segment lost 8 bases and the V segment lost 5 bases, leaving 6 bases of the junction unmatched. In nucleotides, the CDR3 is TGTGCCAGCAGCCTAGACAGGGTGAAGCAGTACTTC. Protein: CASSLDRVKQYF.